The clone carrying this T cell receptor (beta chain) was seen ten or more times. Its antigen is unidentified. This entry belongs to a study of CD8 T cells in ankylosing spondylitis. 5'-RACE, quantitative and with molecular barcodes, yielded the TCR beta libraries. A single record per CDR3 protein comes from TCRdb applying MiXCR to the 5' RACE reads. This table holds about 210,000 distinct CDR3 sequences, approximately 7.6% found once. Study-level points and caveats: Seemingly distinctive of ankylosing spondylitis blood was a TCR beta motif formed by eight highly homologous variants. Relatively rare in peripheral blood, disease-linked clones were also CD8+.

Germline lookup yields CDR1 SGHRS and CDR2 YFSETQ. The CDR3 loop spans 18 amino acids. Trimming shortened V by 0 bases and J by 4 bases, and 20 bases separated the two germline ends. Sequenced: blood, either unsorted or a sorted T cell fraction (not recorded which). The chain employs TRBV5-1 and TRBJ2-1; either TRBD1 or TRBD2 may fit D (5 bases each). The origin of this receptor is a female donor with ankylosing spondylitis or in good health (not recorded which). The CDR3, as DNA: TGCGCCAGCAGCTTGGACGTATCGGGACCTACGTCTTACAATGAGCAGTTCTTC. This gives the protein CASSLDVSGPTSYNEQFF.